The sequence of this T cell receptor beta chain was determined in a study of blood T cell repertoires in COVID-19. CDR3 length: 15 amino acids. Per the germline V gene, CDR1 is SGHDT and CDR2 is YYEEEE. J gave up 4 bases and V 2 bases, and 7 bases lay outside the gene matches. TCRdb's copy holds only in-frame clones and misses some; the assay was immunoSEQ multiplex PCR. The sample gives 71,000 or so clones, roughly 83% of which show up once; under 30% is in the top ten. This chain uses TRBV5-6 with TRBJ1-2; 8 bases map to TRBD1. What was sequenced was peripheral blood. The receptor was derived from a man aged 65-85 years with acute or convalescent COVID-19. CDR3 in DNA: TGTGCCAGCAGCTTACCGGGACAGGCCCCCTATGGCTACACCTTC. This gives the protein CASSLPGQAPYGYTF.